This TCR beta chain appears in the sequencing data of a study of memory CD4+ T cells and cytomegalovirus serostatus. The sort gate was single viable CD3+CD4+CD8-CD45RO+ cells for memory CD4+ T cells. CD4+ T cells were isolated by positive magnetic selection. TCRdb's copy holds only in-frame clones and misses some; the assay was immunoSEQ multiplex PCR. The sample carries about 80,000 clones, around 80% recorded once. The CDR3 is made up of 15 amino acids. J lost 0 bases, V lost 3 bases, and 3 bases had no gene match. Germline V gives CDR1 SGHRS, CDR2 YFSETQ. Input material: memory CD4+ T cells from blood. This clonotype was obtained from an adult in good health and CMV-seronegative. This chain joins TRBV5-1 and TRBJ1-1; TRBD1 aligns across 9 bases. CDR3 loop: CASSSGQGMNTEAFF. In DNA, the CDR3 is TGCGCCAGCAGCTCAGGACAGGGGATGAACACTGAAGCTTTCTTT.